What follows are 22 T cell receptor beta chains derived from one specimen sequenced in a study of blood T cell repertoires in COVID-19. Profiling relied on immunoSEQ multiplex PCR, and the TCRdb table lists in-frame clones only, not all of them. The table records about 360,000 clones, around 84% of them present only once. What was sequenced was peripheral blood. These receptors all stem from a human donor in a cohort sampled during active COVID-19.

The CDR3 region has the DNA TGTGCCATCAGCCACTCGGGACAGGGTGACTATGGCTACACCTTC. Residues: CAISHSGQGDYGYTF. The chain is built from TRBV10-3 and TRBJ1-2, with 9 bases aligning to TRBD1. There are 15 residues in the CDR3. The junction had 8 bases not matched to a gene; V was cut back by 6 bases and J by 3 bases. Germline CDR1 reads ENHRY; CDR2 reads SYGVKD.

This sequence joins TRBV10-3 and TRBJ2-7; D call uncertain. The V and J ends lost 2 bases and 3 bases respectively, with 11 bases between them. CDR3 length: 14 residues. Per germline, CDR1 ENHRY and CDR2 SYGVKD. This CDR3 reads CAISETQNNYEQYF. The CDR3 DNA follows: TGTGCCATCAGTGAGACCCAGAATAACTACGAGCAGTACTTC.

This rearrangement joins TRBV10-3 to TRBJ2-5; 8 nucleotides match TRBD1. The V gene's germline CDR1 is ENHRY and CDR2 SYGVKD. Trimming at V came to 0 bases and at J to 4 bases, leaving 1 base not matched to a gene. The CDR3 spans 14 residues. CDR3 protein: CAISESDRGETQYF. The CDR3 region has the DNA TGTGCCATCAGTGAGTCCGACAGGGGAGAGACCCAGTACTTC.

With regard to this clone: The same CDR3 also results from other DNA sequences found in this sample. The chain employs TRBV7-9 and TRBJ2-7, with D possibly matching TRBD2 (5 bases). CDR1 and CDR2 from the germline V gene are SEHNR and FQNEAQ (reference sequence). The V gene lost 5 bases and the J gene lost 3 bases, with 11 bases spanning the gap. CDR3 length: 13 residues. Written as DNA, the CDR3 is TGTGCCAGCAGCCCGGGGTTAAACTACGAGCAGTACTTC. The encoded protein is CASSPGLNYEQYF.

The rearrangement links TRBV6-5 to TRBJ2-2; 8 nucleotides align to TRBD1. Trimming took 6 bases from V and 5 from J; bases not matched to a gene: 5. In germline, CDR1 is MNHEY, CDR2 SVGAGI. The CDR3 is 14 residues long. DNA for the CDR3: TGTGCCAGCAGGTGGACAGGGCGGACCGGGGAGCTGTTTTTT. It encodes CASRWTGRTGELFF.

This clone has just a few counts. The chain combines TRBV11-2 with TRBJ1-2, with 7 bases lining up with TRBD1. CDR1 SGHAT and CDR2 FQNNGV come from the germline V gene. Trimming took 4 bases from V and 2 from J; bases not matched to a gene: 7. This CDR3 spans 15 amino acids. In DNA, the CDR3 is TGTGCCAGCAGCTCACTGCAGACAGGGAACTATGGCTACACCTTC. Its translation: CASSSLQTGNYGYTF.

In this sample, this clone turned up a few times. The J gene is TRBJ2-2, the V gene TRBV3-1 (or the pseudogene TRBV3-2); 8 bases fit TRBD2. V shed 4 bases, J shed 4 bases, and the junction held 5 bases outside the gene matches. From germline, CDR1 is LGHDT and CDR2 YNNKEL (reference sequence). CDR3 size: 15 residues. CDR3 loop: CASSPGLAGTGELFF. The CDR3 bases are TGTGCCAGCAGCCCAGGGCTAGCGGGCACCGGGGAGCTGTTTTTT.

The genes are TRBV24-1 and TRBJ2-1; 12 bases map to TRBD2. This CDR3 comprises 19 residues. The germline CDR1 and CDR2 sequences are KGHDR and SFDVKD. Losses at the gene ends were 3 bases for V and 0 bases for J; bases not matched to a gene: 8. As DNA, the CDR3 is TGTGCCACCAGTGATCCCCGGACTAGCGGGAACAGCTCCTACAATGAGCAGTTCTTC. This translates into CATSDPRTSGNSSYNEQFF.

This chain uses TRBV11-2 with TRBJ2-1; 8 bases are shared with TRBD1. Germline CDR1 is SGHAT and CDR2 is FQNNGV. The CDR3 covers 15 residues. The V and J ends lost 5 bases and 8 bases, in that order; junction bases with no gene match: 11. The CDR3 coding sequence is TGTGCCAGCAGCCAACTCCGGACAGGGAGTTATGAGCAGTTCTTC. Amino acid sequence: CASSQLRTGSYEQFF. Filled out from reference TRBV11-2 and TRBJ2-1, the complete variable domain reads EAGVAQSPRYKIIEKRQSVAFWCNPISGHATLYWYQQILGQGPKLLIQFQNNGVVDDSQLPKDRFSAERLKGVDSTLKIQPAKLEDSAVYLCASSQLRTGSYEQFFGPGTRLTVL.

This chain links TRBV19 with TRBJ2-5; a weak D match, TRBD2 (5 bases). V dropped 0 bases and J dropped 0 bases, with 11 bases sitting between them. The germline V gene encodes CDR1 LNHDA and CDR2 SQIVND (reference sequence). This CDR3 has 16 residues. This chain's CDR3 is CASSIEVGEYQETQYF. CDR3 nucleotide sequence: TGTGCCAGTAGTATAGAGGTGGGAGAGTACCAAGAGACCCAGTACTTC.

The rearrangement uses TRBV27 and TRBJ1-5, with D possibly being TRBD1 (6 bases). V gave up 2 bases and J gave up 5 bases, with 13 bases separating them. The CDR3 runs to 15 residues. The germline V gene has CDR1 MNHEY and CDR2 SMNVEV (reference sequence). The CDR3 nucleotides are TGTGCCAGCAGTTTAGAGGGGGATCGGGATCAGCCCCAGCATTTT. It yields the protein CASSLEGDRDQPQHF.

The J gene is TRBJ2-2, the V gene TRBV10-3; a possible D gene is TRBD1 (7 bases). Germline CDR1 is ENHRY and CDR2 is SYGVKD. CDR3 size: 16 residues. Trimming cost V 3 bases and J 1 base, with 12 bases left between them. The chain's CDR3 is CAISDRGTVNTGELFF. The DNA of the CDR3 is TGTGCCATCAGTGACCGCGGGACAGTGAACACCGGGGAGCTGTTTTTT.

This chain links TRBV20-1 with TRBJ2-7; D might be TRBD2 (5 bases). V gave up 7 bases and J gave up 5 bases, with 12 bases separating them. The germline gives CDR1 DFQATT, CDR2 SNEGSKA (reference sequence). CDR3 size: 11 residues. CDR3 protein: CSGRTSDEQYF. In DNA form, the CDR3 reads TGCAGTGGGAGGACCTCGGACGAGCAGTACTTC.

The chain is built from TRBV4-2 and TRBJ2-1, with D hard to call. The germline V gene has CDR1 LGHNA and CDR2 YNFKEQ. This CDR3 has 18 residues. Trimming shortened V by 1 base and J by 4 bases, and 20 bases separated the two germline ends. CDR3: CASSQVPAMRRLYNEQFF. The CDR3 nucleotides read TGTGCCAGCAGCCAAGTGCCAGCTATGCGGAGATTATACAATGAGCAGTTCTTC.

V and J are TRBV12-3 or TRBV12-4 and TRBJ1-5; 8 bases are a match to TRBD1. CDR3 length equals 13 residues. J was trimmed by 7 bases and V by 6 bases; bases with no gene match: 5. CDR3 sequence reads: CASRLQGAQPQHF. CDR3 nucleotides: TGTGCCAGCAGACTTCAGGGGGCGCAGCCCCAGCATTTT.

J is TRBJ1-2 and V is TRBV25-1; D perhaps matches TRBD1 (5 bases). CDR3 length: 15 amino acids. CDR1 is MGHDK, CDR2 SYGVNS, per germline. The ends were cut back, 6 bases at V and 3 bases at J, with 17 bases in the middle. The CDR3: CASSAMGQSYYGYTF. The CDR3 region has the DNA TGTGCCAGCAGCGCAATGGGGCAGTCTTACTATGGCTACACCTTC.

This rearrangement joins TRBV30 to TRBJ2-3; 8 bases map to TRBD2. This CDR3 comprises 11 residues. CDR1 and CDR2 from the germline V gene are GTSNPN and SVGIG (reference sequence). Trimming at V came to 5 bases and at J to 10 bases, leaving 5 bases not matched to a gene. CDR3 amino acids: CAWSAGGSQYF. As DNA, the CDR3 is TGTGCCTGGTCGGCGGGGGGATCGCAGTATTTT.

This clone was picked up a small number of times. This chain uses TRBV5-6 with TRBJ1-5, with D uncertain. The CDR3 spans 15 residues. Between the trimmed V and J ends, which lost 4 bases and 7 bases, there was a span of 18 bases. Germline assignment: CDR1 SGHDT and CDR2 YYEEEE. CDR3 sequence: CASSQRPGDGQPQHF. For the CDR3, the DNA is TGTGCCAGCAGCCAAAGGCCCGGGGATGGACAGCCCCAGCATTTT.

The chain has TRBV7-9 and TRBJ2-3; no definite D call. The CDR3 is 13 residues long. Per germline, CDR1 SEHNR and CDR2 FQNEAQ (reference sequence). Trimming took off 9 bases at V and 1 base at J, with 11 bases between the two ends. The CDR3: CASGDRGTDTQYF. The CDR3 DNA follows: TGTGCCAGTGGTGATCGAGGCACAGATACGCAGTATTTT.

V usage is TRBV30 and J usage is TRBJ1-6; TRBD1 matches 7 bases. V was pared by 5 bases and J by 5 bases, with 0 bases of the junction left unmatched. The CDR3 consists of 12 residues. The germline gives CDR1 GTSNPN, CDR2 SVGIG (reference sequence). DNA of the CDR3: TGTGCCTGGGGACAGGATAATTCACCCCTCCACTTT. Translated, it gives CAWGQDNSPLHF.

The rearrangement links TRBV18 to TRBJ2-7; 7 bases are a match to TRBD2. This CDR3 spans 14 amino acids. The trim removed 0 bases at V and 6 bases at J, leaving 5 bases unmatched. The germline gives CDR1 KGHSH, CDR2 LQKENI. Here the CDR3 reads CASSPPAGGGEQYF. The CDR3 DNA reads TGTGCCAGCTCACCACCCGCCGGCGGGGGCGAGCAGTACTTC.

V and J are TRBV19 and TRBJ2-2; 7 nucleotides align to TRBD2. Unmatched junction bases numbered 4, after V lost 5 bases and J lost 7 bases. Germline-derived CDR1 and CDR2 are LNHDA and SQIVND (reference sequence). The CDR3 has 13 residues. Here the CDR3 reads CASSATGGGELFF. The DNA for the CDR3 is TGTGCCAGTAGTGCAACGGGGGGCGGGGAGCTGTTTTTT.